This T cell receptor beta chain was sequenced during a study of blood T cells in healthy people across ages. Primers used in a second PCR of roughly 6 to 11 cycles were a sample-barcoded 5' primer and a J-beta primer mix. Each CDR3 protein gets one entry after TCRdb re-called the 5' RACE reads with MiXCR. This table has about 750,000 distinct CDR3 sequences, about 55% appearing once. Trimming cost V 5 bases and J 10 bases, with 18 bases left between them. The CDR3 contains 13 residues. The receptor was derived from a man older than 75 in good health. The chain carries TRBV12-3 or TRBV12-4 and TRBJ2-7; D perhaps matches TRBD2 (5 bases). The sequencing input was blood. CDR3 coding DNA: TGTGCCAGCAGTCTTAGCGTCCAAGAGGCCCAGTACTTC. The encoded protein is CASSLSVQEAQYF.